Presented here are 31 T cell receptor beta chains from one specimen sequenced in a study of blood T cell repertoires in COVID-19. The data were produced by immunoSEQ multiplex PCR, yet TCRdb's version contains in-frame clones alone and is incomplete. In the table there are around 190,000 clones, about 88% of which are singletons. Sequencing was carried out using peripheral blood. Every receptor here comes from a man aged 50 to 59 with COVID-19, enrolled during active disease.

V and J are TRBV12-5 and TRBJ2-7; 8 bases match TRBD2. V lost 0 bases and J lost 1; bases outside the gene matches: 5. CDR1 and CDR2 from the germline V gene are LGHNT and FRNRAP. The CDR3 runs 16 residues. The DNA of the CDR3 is TGTGCTAGTGGTTTGGTAGTTAGCGGGACTTCCTACGAGCAGTACTTC. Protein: CASGLVVSGTSYEQYF.

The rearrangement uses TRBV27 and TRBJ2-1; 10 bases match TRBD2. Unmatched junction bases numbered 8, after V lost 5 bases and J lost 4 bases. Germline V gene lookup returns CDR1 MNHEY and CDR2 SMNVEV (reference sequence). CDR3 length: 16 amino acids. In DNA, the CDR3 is TGTGCCAGCAGTAGATCAGCGGGAGGGCGGTACAATGAGCAGTTCTTC. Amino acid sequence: CASSRSAGGRYNEQFF.

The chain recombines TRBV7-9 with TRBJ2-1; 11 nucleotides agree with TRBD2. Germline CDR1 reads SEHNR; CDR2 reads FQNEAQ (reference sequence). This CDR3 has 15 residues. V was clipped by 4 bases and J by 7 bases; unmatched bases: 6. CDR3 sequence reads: CASSSSGRLRNEQFF. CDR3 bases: TGTGCCAGCAGCTCTAGCGGGAGGCTGAGGAATGAGCAGTTCTTC.

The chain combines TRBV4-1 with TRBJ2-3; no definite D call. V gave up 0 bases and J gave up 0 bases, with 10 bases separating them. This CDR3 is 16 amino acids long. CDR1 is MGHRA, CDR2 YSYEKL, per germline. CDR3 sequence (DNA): TGCGCCAGCAGCCAAGAGGTGGCAGGAAGCACAGATACGCAGTATTTT. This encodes CASSQEVAGSTDTQYF.

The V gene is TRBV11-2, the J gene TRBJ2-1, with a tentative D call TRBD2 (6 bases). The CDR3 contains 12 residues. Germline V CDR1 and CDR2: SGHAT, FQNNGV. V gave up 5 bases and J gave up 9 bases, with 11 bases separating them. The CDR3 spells CASSPLASEQFF. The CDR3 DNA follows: TGTGCCAGCAGCCCCCTAGCGAGTGAGCAGTTCTTC.

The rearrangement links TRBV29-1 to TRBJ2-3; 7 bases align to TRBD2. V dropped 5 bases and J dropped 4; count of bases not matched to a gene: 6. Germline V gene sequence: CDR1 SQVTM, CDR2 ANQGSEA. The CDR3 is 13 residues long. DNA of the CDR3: TGCAGCGTTCGAGCGGGGAGGTCAGATACGCAGTATTTT. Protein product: CSVRAGRSDTQYF.

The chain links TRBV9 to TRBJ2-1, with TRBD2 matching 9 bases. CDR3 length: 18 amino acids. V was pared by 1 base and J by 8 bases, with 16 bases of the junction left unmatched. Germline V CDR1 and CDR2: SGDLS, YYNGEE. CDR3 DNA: TGTGCCAGCAGCGTATCCTCCCCGGCGCGGGAGGGTGTAGATGAGCAGTTCTTC. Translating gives CASSVSSPAREGVDEQFF.

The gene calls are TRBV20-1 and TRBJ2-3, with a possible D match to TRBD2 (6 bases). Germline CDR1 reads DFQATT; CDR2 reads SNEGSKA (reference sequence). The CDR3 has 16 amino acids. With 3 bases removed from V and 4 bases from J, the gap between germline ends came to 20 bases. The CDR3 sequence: CSASGPGPRGPDTQYF. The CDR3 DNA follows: TGCAGTGCTAGTGGCCCGGGCCCGCGGGGCCCAGATACGCAGTATTTT.

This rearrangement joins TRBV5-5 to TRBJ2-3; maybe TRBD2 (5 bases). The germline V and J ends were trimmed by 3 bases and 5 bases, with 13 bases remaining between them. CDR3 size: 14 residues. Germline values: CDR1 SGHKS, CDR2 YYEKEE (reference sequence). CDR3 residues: CASSSSVGGDTQYF. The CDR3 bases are TGTGCCAGCAGCTCTTCAGTCGGAGGAGATACGCAGTATTTT.

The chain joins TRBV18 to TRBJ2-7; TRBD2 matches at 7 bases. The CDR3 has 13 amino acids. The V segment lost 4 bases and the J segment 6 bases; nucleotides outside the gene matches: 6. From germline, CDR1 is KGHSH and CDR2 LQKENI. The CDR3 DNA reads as TGTGCCAGCTCACTTGGGGAGGGTATCGAGCAGTACTTC. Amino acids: CASSLGEGIEQYF.

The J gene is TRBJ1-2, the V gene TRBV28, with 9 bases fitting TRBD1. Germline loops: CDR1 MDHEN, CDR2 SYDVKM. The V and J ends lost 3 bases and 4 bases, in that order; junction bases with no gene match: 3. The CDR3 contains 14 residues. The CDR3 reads CASSLSDRGYGYTF. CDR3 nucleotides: TGTGCCAGCAGTTTGTCGGACAGGGGCTATGGCTACACCTTC.

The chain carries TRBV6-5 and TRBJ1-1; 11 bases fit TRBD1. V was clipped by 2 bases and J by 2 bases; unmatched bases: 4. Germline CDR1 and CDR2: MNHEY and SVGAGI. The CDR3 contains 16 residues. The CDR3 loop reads CASSYQGTGGNTEAFF. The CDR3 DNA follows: TGTGCCAGCAGTTACCAAGGGACAGGGGGAAACACTGAAGCTTTCTTT.

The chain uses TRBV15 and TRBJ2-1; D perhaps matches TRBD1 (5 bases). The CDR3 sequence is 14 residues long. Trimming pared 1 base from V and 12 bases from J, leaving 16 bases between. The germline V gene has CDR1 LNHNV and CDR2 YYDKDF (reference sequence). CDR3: CATSRGPLGAWQFF. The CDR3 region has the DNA TGTGCCACCAGCAGAGGCCCCTTAGGGGCTTGGCAGTTCTTC.

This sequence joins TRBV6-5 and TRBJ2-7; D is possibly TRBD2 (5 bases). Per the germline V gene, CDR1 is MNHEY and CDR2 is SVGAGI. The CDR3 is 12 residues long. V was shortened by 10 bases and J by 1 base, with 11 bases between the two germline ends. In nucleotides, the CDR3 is TGTGCCACCCAGGACTTATCCTACGAGCAGTACTTC. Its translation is CATQDLSYEQYF.

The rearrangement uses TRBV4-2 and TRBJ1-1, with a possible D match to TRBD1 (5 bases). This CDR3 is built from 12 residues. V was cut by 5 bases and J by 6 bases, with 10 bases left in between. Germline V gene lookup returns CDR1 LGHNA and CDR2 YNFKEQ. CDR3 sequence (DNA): TGTGCCAGCAGCGAGTGGGGGGCTGAAGCTTTCTTT. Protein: CASSEWGAEAFF.

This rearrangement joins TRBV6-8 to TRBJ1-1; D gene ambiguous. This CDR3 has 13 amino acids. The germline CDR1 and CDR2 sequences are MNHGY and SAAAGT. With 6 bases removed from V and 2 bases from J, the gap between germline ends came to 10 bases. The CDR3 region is CASRATENTEAFF. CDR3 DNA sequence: TGTGCCAGCAGGGCAACAGAAAACACTGAAGCTTTCTTT.

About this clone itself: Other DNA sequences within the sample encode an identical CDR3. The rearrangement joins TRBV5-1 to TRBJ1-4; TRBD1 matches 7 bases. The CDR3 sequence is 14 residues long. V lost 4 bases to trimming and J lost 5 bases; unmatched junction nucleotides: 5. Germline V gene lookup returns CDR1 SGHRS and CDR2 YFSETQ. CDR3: CASSPTGPNEKLFF. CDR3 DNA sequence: TGCGCCAGCAGCCCGACAGGGCCGAATGAAAAACTGTTTTTT.

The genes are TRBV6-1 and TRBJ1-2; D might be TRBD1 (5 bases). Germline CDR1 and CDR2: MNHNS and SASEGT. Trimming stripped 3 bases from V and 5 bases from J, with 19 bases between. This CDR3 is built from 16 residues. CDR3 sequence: CASSDGAGPVGYGYTF. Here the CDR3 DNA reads TGTGCCAGCAGTGATGGGGCAGGGCCAGTAGGGTATGGCTACACCTTC.

The CDR3 DNA sequence: TGTGCCAGCAGCTTTCGCAGGGATCAGCCCCAGCATTTT. Its translation: CASSFRRDQPQHF. V gene TRBV5-6 combines with J gene TRBJ1-5, with a possible D match to TRBD1 (5 bases). CDR1 and CDR2 (germline): SGHDT, YYEEEE. The CDR3 consists of 13 residues. V lost 2 bases and J 5 bases, leaving 8 bases between the germline ends.

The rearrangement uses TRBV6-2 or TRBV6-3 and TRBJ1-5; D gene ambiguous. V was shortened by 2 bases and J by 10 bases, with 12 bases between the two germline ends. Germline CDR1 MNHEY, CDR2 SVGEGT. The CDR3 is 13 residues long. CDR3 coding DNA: TGTGCCAGCAGTTACACCGACAATCGCCCCCAGCATTTT. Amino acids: CASSYTDNRPQHF.

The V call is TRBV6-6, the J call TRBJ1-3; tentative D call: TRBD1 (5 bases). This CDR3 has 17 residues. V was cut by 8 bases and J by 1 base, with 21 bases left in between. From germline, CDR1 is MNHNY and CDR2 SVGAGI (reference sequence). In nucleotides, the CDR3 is TGTGCCAGCTGTCTAGGGATCGCCCGGGGGTCTGGAAACACCATATATTTT. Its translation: CASCLGIARGSGNTIYF.

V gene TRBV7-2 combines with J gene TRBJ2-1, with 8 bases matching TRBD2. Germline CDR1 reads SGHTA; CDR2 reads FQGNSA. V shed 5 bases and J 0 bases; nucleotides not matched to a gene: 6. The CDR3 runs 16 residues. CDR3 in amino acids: CASSAIAGSSYNEQFF. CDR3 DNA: TGTGCCAGCAGCGCCATAGCGGGGAGCTCCTACAATGAGCAGTTCTTC.

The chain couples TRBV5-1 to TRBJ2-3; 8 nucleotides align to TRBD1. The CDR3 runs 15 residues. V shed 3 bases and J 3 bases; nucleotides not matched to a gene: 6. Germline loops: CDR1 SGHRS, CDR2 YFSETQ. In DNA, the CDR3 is TGCGCCAGCAGCTCCGGACAGGGAGAGACAGATACGCAGTATTTT. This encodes CASSSGQGETDTQYF.

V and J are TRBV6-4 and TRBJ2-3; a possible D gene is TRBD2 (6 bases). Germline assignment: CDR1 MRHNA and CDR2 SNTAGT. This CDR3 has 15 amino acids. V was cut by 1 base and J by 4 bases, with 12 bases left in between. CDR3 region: CASSDLAGQADTQYF. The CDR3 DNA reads TGTGCCAGCAGTGACTTGGCGGGGCAGGCAGATACGCAGTATTTT.

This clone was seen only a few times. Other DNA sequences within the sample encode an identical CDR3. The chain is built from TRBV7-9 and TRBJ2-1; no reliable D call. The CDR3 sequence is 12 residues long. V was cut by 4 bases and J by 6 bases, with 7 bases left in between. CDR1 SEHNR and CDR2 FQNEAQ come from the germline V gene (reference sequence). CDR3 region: CASSYSGNEQFF. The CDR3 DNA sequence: TGTGCCAGCAGCTACAGTGGCAATGAGCAGTTCTTC.

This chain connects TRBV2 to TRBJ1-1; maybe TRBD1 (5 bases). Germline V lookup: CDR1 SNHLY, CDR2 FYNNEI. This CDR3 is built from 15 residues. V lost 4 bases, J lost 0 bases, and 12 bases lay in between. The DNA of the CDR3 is TGTGCCAGCAGTGTTAGACAGAGGATGAACACTGAAGCTTTCTTT. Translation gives CASSVRQRMNTEAFF.

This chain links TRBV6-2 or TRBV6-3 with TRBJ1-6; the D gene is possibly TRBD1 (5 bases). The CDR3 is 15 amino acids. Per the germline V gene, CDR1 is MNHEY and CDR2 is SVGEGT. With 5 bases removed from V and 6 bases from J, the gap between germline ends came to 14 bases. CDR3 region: CASSPRQSLNSPLHF. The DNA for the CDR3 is TGTGCCAGCAGTCCCCGACAGAGTCTTAATTCACCCCTCCACTTT.

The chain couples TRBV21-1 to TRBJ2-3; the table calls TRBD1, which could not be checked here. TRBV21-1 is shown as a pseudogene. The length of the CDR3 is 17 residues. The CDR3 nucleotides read TGTGCCAGCAGCAAAATTTGGGACAGCTCTAGCACAGATACGCAGTATTTT. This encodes CASSKIWDSSSTDTQYF.

The CDR3 nucleotides read TGTGCCAGCAGCCAAGATCTTGTTAGCGGGAGCTCGGGGGAGCAGTTCTTC. Translating gives CASSQDLVSGSSGEQFF. The rearrangement links TRBV3-1 (or the pseudogene TRBV3-2) to TRBJ2-1, with 9 bases identical to TRBD2. V shed 0 bases, J shed 10 bases, and the junction held 13 bases outside the gene matches. The CDR3 covers 17 residues. Germline V gene lookup returns CDR1 LGHDT and CDR2 YNNKEL (reference sequence).

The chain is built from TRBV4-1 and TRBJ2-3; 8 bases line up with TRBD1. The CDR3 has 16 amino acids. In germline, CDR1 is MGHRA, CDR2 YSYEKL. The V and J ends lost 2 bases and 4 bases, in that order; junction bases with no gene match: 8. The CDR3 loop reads CASSQFRTGTADTQYF. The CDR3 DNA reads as TGCGCCAGCAGCCAATTCAGGACAGGGACCGCAGATACGCAGTATTTT.

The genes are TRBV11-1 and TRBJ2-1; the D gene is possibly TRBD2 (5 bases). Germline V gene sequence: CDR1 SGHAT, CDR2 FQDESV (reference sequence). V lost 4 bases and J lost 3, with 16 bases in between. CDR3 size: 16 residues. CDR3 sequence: CASSSSSVTSYNEQFF. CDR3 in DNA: TGTGCCAGCAGCTCAAGCTCAGTAACTAGCTACAATGAGCAGTTCTTC.